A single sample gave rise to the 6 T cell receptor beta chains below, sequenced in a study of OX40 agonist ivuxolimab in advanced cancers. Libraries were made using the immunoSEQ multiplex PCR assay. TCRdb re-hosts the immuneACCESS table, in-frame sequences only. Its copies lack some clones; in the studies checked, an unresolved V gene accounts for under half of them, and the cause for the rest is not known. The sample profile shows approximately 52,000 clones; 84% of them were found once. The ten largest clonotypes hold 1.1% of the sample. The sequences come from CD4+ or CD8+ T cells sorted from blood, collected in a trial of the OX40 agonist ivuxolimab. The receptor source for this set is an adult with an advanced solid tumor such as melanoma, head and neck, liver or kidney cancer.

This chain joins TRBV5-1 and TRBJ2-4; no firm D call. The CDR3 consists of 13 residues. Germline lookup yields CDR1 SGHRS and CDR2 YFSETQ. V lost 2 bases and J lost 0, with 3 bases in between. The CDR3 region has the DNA TGCGCCAGCAGCTTTCAAGCCAAAAACATTCAGTACTTC. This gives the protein CASSFQAKNIQYF.

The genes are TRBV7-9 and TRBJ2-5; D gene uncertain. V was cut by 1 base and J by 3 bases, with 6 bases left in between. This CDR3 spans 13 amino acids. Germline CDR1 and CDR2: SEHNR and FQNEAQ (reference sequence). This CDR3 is CASSLVMKETQYF. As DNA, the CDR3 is TGTGCCAGCAGCTTAGTCATGAAAGAGACCCAGTACTTC.

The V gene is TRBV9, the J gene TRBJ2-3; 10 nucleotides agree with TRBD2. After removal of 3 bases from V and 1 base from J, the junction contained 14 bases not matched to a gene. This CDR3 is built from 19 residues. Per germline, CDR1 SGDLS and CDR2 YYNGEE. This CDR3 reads CASSERASGGLGGTDTQYF. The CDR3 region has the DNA TGTGCCAGCAGCGAGAGGGCTAGCGGGGGCCTCGGGGGCACAGATACGCAGTATTTT.

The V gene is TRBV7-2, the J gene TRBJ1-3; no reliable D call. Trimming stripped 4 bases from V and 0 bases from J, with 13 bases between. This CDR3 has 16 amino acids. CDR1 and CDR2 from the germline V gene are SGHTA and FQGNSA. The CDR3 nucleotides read TGTGCCAGCAGCTGGACCGCGCTAGGCTCTGGAAACACCATATATTTT. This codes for CASSWTALGSGNTIYF.

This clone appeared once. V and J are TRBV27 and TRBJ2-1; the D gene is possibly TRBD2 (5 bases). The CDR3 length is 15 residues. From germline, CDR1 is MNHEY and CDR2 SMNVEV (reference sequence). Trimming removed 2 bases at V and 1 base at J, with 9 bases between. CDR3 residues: CASSLDPGSYNEQFF. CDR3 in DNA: TGTGCCAGCAGTTTAGATCCGGGGTCCTACAATGAGCAGTTCTTC.

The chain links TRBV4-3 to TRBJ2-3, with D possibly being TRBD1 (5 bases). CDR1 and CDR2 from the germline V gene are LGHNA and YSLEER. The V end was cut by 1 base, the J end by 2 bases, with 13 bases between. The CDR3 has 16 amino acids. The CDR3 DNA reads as TGCGCCAGCAGCCAAGGTTCAGGACAAATCACAGATACGCAGTATTTT. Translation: CASSQGSGQITDTQYF.